Listed here are 24 T cell receptor beta chains from one sample, sequenced in a study of T cell responses to AZD1222 COVID-19 vaccine. Assay: immunoSEQ multiplex PCR; the TCRdb copy retains only in-frame clones and omits some. The repertoire has approximately 150,000 clones, 75% to 90% of them found once; the top ten carry roughly 1.7%. This sample comprised peripheral blood, obtained on day 0 of AZD1222 vaccination. The receptors stem from an adult in good health.

This sequence joins TRBV9 and TRBJ2-2; 8 bases are shared with TRBD2. Trimming at V came to 6 bases and at J to 7 bases, leaving 8 bases not matched to a gene. This CDR3 spans 14 amino acids. Germline V gives CDR1 SGDLS, CDR2 YYNGEE. CDR3 sequence (DNA): TGTGCCAGCATGGGCGGGAGGTCGAGCGGGGAGCTGTTTTTT. It is translated as CASMGGRSSGELFF.

V gene TRBV6-1 combines with J gene TRBJ1-6; D unresolved. This CDR3 region has 16 residues. Germline CDR1 and CDR2: MNHNS and SASEGT. Trimming stripped 0 bases from V and 0 bases from J, with 6 bases between. CDR3 nucleotide sequence: TGTGCCAGCAGTGAAGCTGGCATCTCCTATAATTCACCCCTCCACTTT. It yields the protein CASSEAGISYNSPLHF.

The genes are TRBV19 and TRBJ1-5; D possibly corresponds to TRBD1 (5 bases). Deletions cut 1 base from V and 5 bases from J, with 12 bases between. This CDR3 region has 15 residues. The germline V gene encodes CDR1 LNHDA and CDR2 SQIVND (reference sequence). The CDR3 loop reads CASSIGGYPYQPQHF. CDR3 nucleotides: TGTGCCAGTAGTATAGGGGGGTATCCCTATCAGCCCCAGCATTTT.

Only one count was recorded for this clone. V usage is TRBV5-1 and J usage is TRBJ2-2; 10 nucleotides agree with TRBD2. CDR1 and CDR2 from the germline V gene are SGHRS and YFSETQ. This CDR3 is 17 amino acids long. Germline trimming cut 6 bases from V and 0 bases from J; bases unmatched to any gene: 8. The CDR3 here is CASTSKAGGPNTGELFF. The CDR3 DNA reads as TGCGCCAGCACTTCCAAAGCGGGAGGGCCGAACACCGGGGAGCTGTTTTTT.

The rearrangement links TRBV24-1 to TRBJ1-5; D is uncertain. The CDR3 length is 13 residues. CDR1 is KGHDR, CDR2 SFDVKD, per germline. Trimming removed 5 bases at V and 7 bases at J, with 11 bases between. This CDR3 reads CATSVWLSQPQHF. The CDR3 region has the DNA TGTGCCACCAGTGTTTGGCTTTCCCAGCCCCAGCATTTT.

Remarks on this clone: A read error may account for a junction end that differs from germline. V is TRBV2 and J is TRBJ2-7, with 8 nucleotides matching TRBD1. The CDR3 runs 11 residues. The germline V gene has CDR1 SNHLY and CDR2 FYNNEI. As DNA, the CDR3 is TGTGCCTGCAGGGGGCGTTACGAGCAGTACTTC. The encoded protein is CACRGRYEQYF. Complete variable domain (other parts from reference TRBV2 and TRBJ2-7): EPEVTQTPSHQVTQMGQEVILRCVPISNHLYFYWYRQILGQKVEFLVSFYNNEISEKSEIFDDQFSVERPDGSNFTLKIRSTKLEDSAMYFCACRGRYEQYFGPGTRLTVT.

The rearrangement joins TRBV18 to TRBJ2-3; 10 nucleotides match TRBD1. V lost 5 bases, J lost 0 bases, and 5 bases stayed unmatched. The CDR3 has 16 residues. In germline, CDR1 is KGHSH, CDR2 LQKENI. CDR3 in DNA: TGTGCCAGCTCATCCCTGGGACAGGGGAGCACAGATACGCAGTATTTT. Translating gives CASSSLGQGSTDTQYF.

This clone was picked up one time. The chain joins TRBV7-8 to TRBJ2-7; D is ambiguous. The CDR3 totals 12 residues. Germline CDR1 is SGHVS and CDR2 is FQNEAQ. V dropped 0 bases and J dropped 5 bases, with 5 bases sitting between them. DNA for the CDR3: TGTGCCAGCAGCTTAGCGCTAAACGAGCAGTACTTC. This codes for CASSLALNEQYF.

The chain has TRBV19 and TRBJ1-5; D is perhaps TRBD1 (5 bases). The CDR3 is 13 residues long. In germline, CDR1 is LNHDA, CDR2 SQIVND (reference sequence). V lost 8 bases and J 7 bases, leaving 15 bases between the germline ends. The CDR3 is CASRSGNRQPQHF. The CDR3 nucleotides read TGTGCCAGTCGATCAGGGAATCGGCAGCCCCAGCATTTT. Full variable domain (outside the CDR3, taken from reference TRBV19 and TRBJ1-5): DGGITQSPKYLFRKEGQNVTLSCEQNLNHDAMYWYRQDPGQGLRLIYYSQIVNDFQKGDIAEGYSVSREKKESFPLTVTSAQKNPTAFYLCASRSGNRQPQHFGDGTRLSIL.

This clone was counted once. This sequence joins TRBV20-1 and TRBJ2-7; TRBD2 might be the D (5 bases). Per the germline V gene, CDR1 is DFQATT and CDR2 is SNEGSKA (reference sequence). CDR3 size: 13 residues. The germline V and J ends were trimmed by 3 bases and 5 bases, with 14 bases remaining between them. The CDR3 sequence is CSASGQVANEQYF. The CDR3 DNA is TGCAGTGCTAGTGGCCAGGTAGCGAACGAGCAGTACTTC.

The chain has TRBV15 and TRBJ1-1; TRBD1 matches at 7 bases. The V and J ends lost 3 bases and 9 bases, in that order; junction bases with no gene match: 7. Germline V lookup: CDR1 LNHNV, CDR2 YYDKDF (reference sequence). The CDR3 spans 13 residues. DNA of the CDR3: TGTGCCACCAGCAGCCAGGGGGGGAACAAAGCTTTCTTT. Translating gives CATSSQGGNKAFF.

In this sample, this clone turned up once. This rearrangement joins TRBV5-6 to TRBJ2-1; D assignment may be TRBD1 or TRBD2 (5 bases each). The CDR3 loop spans 12 amino acids. Germline-derived CDR1 and CDR2 are SGHDT and YYEEEE. Between the trimmed V and J ends, which lost 1 base and 10 bases, there was a span of 9 bases. CDR3: CASSLFRDEQFF. CDR3 bases: TGTGCCAGCAGCTTGTTTAGGGACGAGCAGTTCTTC.

The genes are TRBV7-2 and TRBJ1-2, with D possibly being TRBD1 (6 bases). The CDR3 length is 15 residues. V gave up 5 bases and J gave up 6 bases, with 19 bases separating them. Germline CDR1 reads SGHTA; CDR2 reads FQGNSA. The CDR3 reads CASSTRNREPDGYTF. DNA for the CDR3: TGTGCCAGCAGCACCCGTAACAGGGAACCCGATGGCTACACCTTC.

The CDR3 coding sequence is TGTGCCAGCAGAGACTTCAGCGGGGGACAATCCTACGAGCAGTACTTC. Amino acids: CASRDFSGGQSYEQYF. The chain carries TRBV6-6 and TRBJ2-7; 8 nucleotides line up with TRBD2. CDR1 and CDR2 (germline): MNHNY, SVGAGI (reference sequence). This CDR3 is 16 amino acids long. Trimming at V came to 6 bases and at J to 1 base, leaving 11 bases not matched to a gene.

About this clone itself: Other DNA sequences in this sample translate to the same CDR3. The rearrangement links TRBV19 to TRBJ1-5, with D possibly being TRBD1 (6 bases). Germline values: CDR1 LNHDA, CDR2 SQIVND (reference sequence). V lost 5 bases and J 1 base, leaving 12 bases between the germline ends. CDR3 length: 15 amino acids. The CDR3 nucleotides are TGTGCCAGTAGTTGGGACATCCTAAGCAATCAGCCCCAGCATTTT. Its protein product is CASSWDILSNQPQHF.

This clone has just one count. The chain's CDR3 is CASSLPNRGYTEAFF. As DNA, the CDR3 is TGTGCCAGCAGCTTACCGAACAGGGGTTACACTGAAGCTTTCTTT. The rearrangement joins TRBV4-2 to TRBJ1-1; TRBD1 matches 7 bases. CDR3 length equals 15 residues. V shed 5 bases, J shed 3 bases, and the junction held 9 bases outside the gene matches. From germline, CDR1 is LGHNA and CDR2 YNFKEQ.

V usage is TRBV2 and J usage is TRBJ1-5; the D is unclear. V was trimmed by 8 bases and J by 6 bases, leaving 20 bases between them. CDR1 and CDR2 from the germline V gene are SNHLY and FYNNEI. The CDR3 spans 15 residues. CDR3 sequence (DNA): TGTGCCAGCTCCCCCCTGGAGGCAGAGGGTCAGCCCCAGCATTTT. As protein: CASSPLEAEGQPQHF.

The V and J genes are TRBV7-8 and TRBJ1-2; D is uncertain. V shed 5 bases and J shed 4 bases, with 8 bases lying between them. Germline lookup yields CDR1 SGHVS and CDR2 FQNEAQ. The CDR3 consists of 12 residues. The DNA of the CDR3 is TGTGCCAGCAGCCCCCATACCTATGGCTACACCTTC. This codes for CASSPHTYGYTF.

The CDR3 here is CAISAASGGKDEQYF. The CDR3 bases are TGTGCCATCAGTGCTGCTAGCGGTGGTAAGGACGAGCAGTACTTC. The chain uses TRBV10-3 and TRBJ2-7; 7 nucleotides line up with TRBD2. This CDR3 contains 15 residues. Per the germline V gene, CDR1 is ENHRY and CDR2 is SYGVKD. The V and J ends lost 4 bases and 5 bases, in that order; junction bases with no gene match: 11.

This chain connects TRBV12-3 or TRBV12-4 to TRBJ2-7; TRBD2 matches at 9 bases. V lost 6 bases to trimming and J lost 9 bases; unmatched junction nucleotides: 6. The CDR3 extends over 12 amino acids. The CDR3 reads CASSLSGRVQYF. In nucleotides, the CDR3 is TGTGCCAGCAGCCTTAGCGGGAGAGTGCAGTACTTC.

The V and J genes are TRBV10-1 and TRBJ2-7; possible D gene TRBD1, 6 bases. Per germline, CDR1 WNHNN and CDR2 SYGVQD (reference sequence). The length of the CDR3 is 12 residues. With 3 bases removed from V and 5 bases from J, the gap between germline ends came to 8 bases. CDR3 sequence: CASSDRGNEQYF. The CDR3 DNA sequence: TGCGCCAGCAGTGACAGGGGTAACGAGCAGTACTTC.

In this sample, this clone turned up once. The gene calls are TRBV5-1 and TRBJ1-2; maybe TRBD1 (6 bases). V shed 4 bases and J shed 5 bases, with 15 bases lying between them. Germline V lookup: CDR1 SGHRS, CDR2 YFSETQ. There are 14 residues in the CDR3. The CDR3 loop reads CASSPDPGQYGYTF. CDR3 bases: TGCGCCAGCAGCCCGGATCCAGGACAGTATGGCTACACCTTC.

This chain uses TRBV28 with TRBJ1-3; tentative D call: TRBD1 (5 bases). V lost 3 bases and J 2 bases, leaving 8 bases between the germline ends. The CDR3 length is 14 residues. The germline CDR1 and CDR2 sequences are MDHEN and SYDVKM. CDR3 nucleotides: TGTGCCAGCAGTTTTGACAGCACTGGAAACACCATATATTTT. Translated, it gives CASSFDSTGNTIYF.

This rearrangement joins TRBV11-2 to TRBJ1-5; tentatively, D is TRBD1 (6 bases). Germline CDR1 reads SGHAT; CDR2 reads FQNNGV. V shed 0 bases and J shed 3 bases, with 9 bases lying between them. The CDR3 is 15 residues long. This CDR3 is CASSLDDRLNQPQHF. The CDR3 DNA sequence: TGTGCCAGCAGCTTAGATGACAGGCTCAATCAGCCCCAGCATTTT.